The 24 T cell receptor beta chains reported below all come from one sample, sequenced in a study of cytomegalovirus exposure and HLA in healthy donors. The PCR had 60 Vbeta and 13 Jbeta primers. Some clones are missing from TCRdb's copy, which holds only in-frame ones; the method was immunoSEQ multiplex PCR. In the table there are approximately 100,000 clones, about 70% of which are singletons. The sequencing input was PBMCs. All receptors derive from a woman aged 40 to 50 in good health and CMV-seropositive.

The chain links TRBV25-1 to TRBJ2-3, with 8 nucleotides matching TRBD2. With 7 bases clipped from V and 2 bases from J, the junction kept 5 bases outside the gene matches. CDR1 and CDR2 from the germline V gene are MGHDK and SYGVNS. CDR3 size: 14 residues. The CDR3 nucleotides are TGTGCCAGCACCACGGGGGGGTACACAGATACGCAGTATTTT. Translation: CASTTGGYTDTQYF.

Of note for this clone: A junction boundary mismatches the germline segment, possibly from a read error. This chain connects TRBV7-7 to TRBJ2-5; TRBD2 might be the D (8 bases). This CDR3 is built from 15 residues. Germline lookup yields CDR1 SSHAT and CDR2 FNYEAQ (reference sequence). CDR3 amino acids: CASSLAGQKEETQYF. Here the CDR3 DNA reads TGTGCTAGCAGCTTAGCGGGACAGAAAGAAGAGACCCAGTACTTC.

The rearrangement uses TRBV7-8 and TRBJ1-1; TRBD1 is a possible D gene (5 bases). The germline V gene has CDR1 SGHVS and CDR2 FQNEAQ. This CDR3 region has 15 residues. V was shortened by 3 bases and J by 0 bases, with 11 bases between the two germline ends. The CDR3 sequence: CASSLTAFLNTEAFF. The CDR3 DNA sequence: TGTGCCAGCAGCTTGACAGCGTTTTTGAACACTGAAGCTTTCTTT.

The chain links TRBV11-2 to TRBJ2-3; 7 bases agree with TRBD2. The V gene end was trimmed by 8 bases and the J gene end by 3 bases; junction bases not matched to a gene: 5. The CDR3 is 13 residues long. The V gene's germline CDR1 is SGHAT and CDR2 FQNNGV. The CDR3 here is CASGGRATDTQYF. DNA for the CDR3: TGTGCCAGCGGAGGGAGGGCGACAGATACGCAGTATTTT.

The rearrangement joins TRBV29-1 to TRBJ1-1; D gene uncertain. Trimming pared 3 bases from V and 2 bases from J, leaving 10 bases between. The CDR3 has 13 residues. CDR1 and CDR2 (germline): SQVTM, ANQGSEA. The CDR3, as DNA: TGCAGCGTTGAGCGGCCACTTAACACTGAAGCTTTCTTT. It is translated as CSVERPLNTEAFF. The complete variable domain, with remaining parts taken from reference TRBV29-1 and TRBJ1-1, reads SAVISQKPSRDICQRGTSLTIQCQVDSQVTMMFWYRQQPGQSLTLIATANQGSEATYESGFVIDKFPISRPNLTFSTLTVSNMSPEDSSIYLCSVERPLNTEAFFGQGTRLTVV.

This clone was seen more than once but under ten times. This chain uses TRBV6-1 with TRBJ1-2; a possible D gene is TRBD1 (6 bases). CDR1 MNHNS and CDR2 SASEGT come from the germline V gene. Between the trimmed V and J ends, which lost 6 bases and 2 bases, there was a span of 13 bases. This CDR3 spans 14 amino acids. CDR3 protein: CASRRERGNYGYTF. In DNA, the CDR3 is TGTGCCAGCAGACGGGAAAGGGGGAACTATGGCTACACCTTC.

V usage is TRBV7-3 and J usage is TRBJ1-2; perhaps TRBD1 as D (5 bases). Looked up from germline, CDR1 is SGHTA and CDR2 is FQGTGA. The ends were cut back, 6 bases at V and 8 bases at J, with 25 bases in the middle. This CDR3 is built from 16 residues. The CDR3, as DNA: TGTGCCAGCAGGCCACTCCCGGGACTCGAACCAGGGGGCTACACCTTC. This gives the protein CASRPLPGLEPGGYTF.

This clone was observed at least ten times. The chain joins TRBV4-2 to TRBJ1-4, with 7 bases matching TRBD1. The ends lost 6 bases at V and 6 bases at J; junction bases unmatched: 7. This CDR3 is 14 amino acids long. The germline V gene has CDR1 LGHNA and CDR2 YNFKEQ. CDR3: CASSPSTGDEKLFF. Here the CDR3 DNA reads TGTGCCAGCAGTCCTTCCACAGGGGATGAAAAACTGTTTTTT.

Only one count was recorded for this clone. The chain joins TRBV19 to TRBJ1-1; TRBD1 matches at 12 bases. The junction had 17 bases not matched to a gene; V was cut back by 5 bases and J by 7 bases. The CDR3 is 18 amino acids. Germline CDR1 and CDR2: LNHDA and SQIVND (reference sequence). DNA of the CDR3: TGTGCCAGTAGTCTCACTACCGGGACAGGGGGCCTGATCGGTGAAGCTTTCTTT. It yields the protein CASSLTTGTGGLIGEAFF.

This chain links TRBV5-1 with TRBJ1-1; D is undetermined. The CDR3 extends over 15 amino acids. V was shortened by 3 bases and J by 4 bases, with 16 bases between the two germline ends. In germline, CDR1 is SGHRS, CDR2 YFSETQ. This chain's CDR3 is CASSYAGSRSTEAFF. The CDR3 nucleotides are TGCGCCAGCAGCTACGCGGGGAGCCGGAGCACTGAAGCTTTCTTT. Full variable domain (remainder filled in from reference TRBV5-1 and TRBJ1-1): KAGVTQTPRYLIKTRGQQVTLSCSPISGHRSVSWYQQTPGQGLQFLFEYFSETQRNKGNFPGRFSGRQFSNSRSEMNVSTLELGDSALYLCASSYAGSRSTEAFFGQGTRLTVV.

The genes are TRBV5-1 and TRBJ2-3; D gene unclear. The CDR3 loop spans 14 amino acids. Germline CDR1 is SGHRS and CDR2 is YFSETQ. Trimming shortened V by 0 bases and J by 2 bases, and 7 bases separated the two germline ends. The CDR3: CASSLETVTDTQYF. The DNA for the CDR3 is TGCGCCAGCAGCTTGGAAACGGTCACAGATACGCAGTATTTT.

This clone was recorded once. CDR3 in DNA: TGTGCCAGTTCGTCGACTAGCGGGGGGACCCAGTACTTC. Protein product: CASSSTSGGTQYF. This chain uses TRBV2 with TRBJ2-5; TRBD2 matches at 12 bases. This CDR3 region has 13 residues. The V segment lost 9 bases and the J segment 7 bases; nucleotides outside the gene matches: 6. Germline V lookup: CDR1 SNHLY, CDR2 FYNNEI.

V is TRBV6-4 and J is TRBJ1-1, with D hard to call. This CDR3 has 13 residues. V gave up 6 bases and J gave up 2 bases, with 10 bases separating them. CDR1 and CDR2 from the germline V gene are MRHNA and SNTAGT. CDR3 DNA sequence: TGTGCCAGCAGACTAGAGGGCAACACTGAAGCTTTCTTT. This translates into CASRLEGNTEAFF.

The CDR3 nucleotides read TGCGCCAGCAGGAGACAGGGCACTCCTAATTCACCCCTCCACTTT. Its translation is CASRRQGTPNSPLHF. The chain has TRBV4-1 and TRBJ1-6, with 7 bases that match TRBD1. This CDR3 is built from 15 residues. Trimming cost V 6 bases and J 6 bases; bases outside gene matches: 8. Germline CDR1 and CDR2: MGHRA and YSYEKL.

The gene calls are TRBV6-5 and TRBJ1-4; D call uncertain. The V end lost 1 base, the J end lost 3 bases, and 9 bases lay between the germline ends. CDR1 is MNHEY, CDR2 SVGAGI, per germline. The CDR3 covers 15 residues. CDR3: CASSYLGAANEKLFF. CDR3 bases: TGTGCCAGCAGTTACTTGGGAGCGGCTAATGAAAAACTGTTTTTT.

V is TRBV2 and J is TRBJ1-2, with TRBD1 identical over 8 bases. The CDR3 consists of 14 residues. With V trimmed by 2 bases and J by 6 bases, 5 bases remained unmatched. CDR1 and CDR2 (germline): SNHLY, FYNNEI. DNA of the CDR3: TGTGCCAGCAGTGAACAGGGGGCGAGAAATGGCTACACCTTC. Its translation is CASSEQGARNGYTF.

V gene TRBV19 combines with J gene TRBJ2-2; D is unresolved. This CDR3 spans 15 amino acids. The V and J ends lost 7 bases and 0 bases respectively, with 12 bases between them. Germline assignment: CDR1 LNHDA and CDR2 SQIVND (reference sequence). For the CDR3, the DNA is TGTGCCAGTAAGTGGAGTCATCCGAACACCGGGGAGCTGTTTTTT. Its protein is CASKWSHPNTGELFF.

The rearrangement joins TRBV7-2 to TRBJ1-6; TRBD1 matches 9 bases. The germline V gene has CDR1 SGHTA and CDR2 FQGNSA. The CDR3 covers 14 residues. Trimming removed 6 bases from V and 11 bases from J; junction bases left unmatched: 8. CDR3 amino acids: CASREGQGAAPLHF. CDR3 nucleotide sequence: TGTGCCAGCAGGGAGGGACAGGGCGCGGCACCCCTCCACTTT.

The chain is built from TRBV30 and TRBJ1-4, with TRBD1 matching over 9 bases. Germline lookup yields CDR1 GTSNPN and CDR2 SVGIG (reference sequence). Trimming removed 6 bases from V and 5 bases from J; junction bases left unmatched: 7. This CDR3 is built from 14 residues. In nucleotides, the CDR3 is TGTGCCTGCCAGACAGGGGGACGAAATGAAAAACTGTTTTTT. Translation: CACQTGGRNEKLFF.

The chain employs TRBV5-6 and TRBJ2-1; the match to TRBD2 covers 7 bases. Trimming removed 4 bases from V and 6 bases from J; junction bases left unmatched: 13. The germline CDR1 and CDR2 sequences are SGHDT and YYEEEE. The CDR3 length is 16 residues. The CDR3 bases are TGTGCCAGCAGCGTCAAAGCGGGACTTCTTTTCAATGAGCAGTTCTTC. Translation gives CASSVKAGLLFNEQFF.

The chain employs TRBV5-5 and TRBJ1-1; D remains unclear. This CDR3 is 17 amino acids long. Germline values: CDR1 SGHKS, CDR2 YYEKEE (reference sequence). V was pared by 1 base and J by 0 bases, with 16 bases between. The CDR3 DNA sequence: TGTGCCAGCAGCTTGTGGCATTCACAAACCTTGAACACTGAAGCTTTCTTT. Encoded protein: CASSLWHSQTLNTEAFF.

The V gene is TRBV11-2, the J gene TRBJ2-5, with D unclear. The ends were cut back, 2 bases at V and 5 bases at J, with 9 bases in the middle. CDR3 length equals 13 residues. Looked up from germline, CDR1 is SGHAT and CDR2 is FQNNGV. The CDR3 DNA reads as TGTGCCAGCAGCTTACTGTTAGAGGAGACCCAGTACTTC. It encodes CASSLLLEETQYF.

This chain joins TRBV6-1 and TRBJ2-7, with D perhaps matching TRBD2 (6 bases). Germline V gene lookup returns CDR1 MNHNS and CDR2 SASEGT. V lost 4 bases to trimming and J lost 0 bases, with 13 bases between them. This CDR3 is 15 amino acids long. CDR3 protein: CASSGWIAASYEQYF. The CDR3 DNA follows: TGTGCCAGCAGTGGGTGGATAGCGGCCTCCTACGAGCAGTACTTC.

The rearrangement links TRBV7-2 to TRBJ2-1; the match to TRBD2 covers 9 bases. The CDR3 contains 15 residues. With V trimmed by 1 base and J by 2 bases, 0 bases remained unmatched. CDR1 SGHTA and CDR2 FQGNSA come from the germline V gene. The CDR3 loop is CASSLERGAYNEQFF. The CDR3 DNA sequence: TGTGCCAGCAGCTTAGAGCGGGGGGCCTACAATGAGCAGTTCTTC. The full variable domain, with the rest looked up from reference TRBV7-2 and TRBJ2-1, is GAGVSQSPSNKVTEKGKDVELRCDPISGHTALYWYRQSLGQGLEFLIYFQGNSAPDKSGLPSDRFSAERTGGSVSTLTIQRTQQEDSAVYLCASSLERGAYNEQFFGPGTRLTVL.